The entry below describes one TCR beta chain. This entry belongs to a study of blood T cell repertoires in COVID-19. Overall study: The study drew acute and convalescent COVID-19 samples from the United States, Italy and Spain. From T cells, B-cell-depleted T cells, or PBMCs came the material, which was cDNA or gDNA.

Germline lookup yields CDR1 WNHNN and CDR2 SYGVQD (reference sequence). The CDR3 is 12 residues long. Trimming cost V 8 bases and J 8 bases, with 15 bases left between them. Original processing notes: Reference gene primer amplification gave estimated nucleated cell counts. This table comes from immunoSEQ multiplex PCR, and its TCRdb copy is limited to in-frame clones, with some not included. The V and J calls and clone size are taken from that table; D and trimming were inferred from the DNA. The sample includes nearly 350,000 clones, about 83% of them seen just once. The sample was peripheral blood. This clonotype was sampled from a man aged 25 to 40 with active or convalescent COVID-19. The chain joins TRBV10-1 to TRBJ1-2, with D possibly matching TRBD1 (6 bases). CDR3 DNA sequence: TGCGCCAGCCAGCTAACAGGGCAAGGCTACACCTTC. It yields the protein CASQLTGQGYTF.